This entry features one T cell receptor beta chain sequence. Here immunoSEQ multiplex PCR was the method, and the copy in TCRdb shows in-frame clones only, minus some. The table lists about 88,000 clones, almost 85% of them singletons. This sample is drawn from a study of cytomegalovirus exposure and HLA in healthy donors. Germline-derived CDR1 and CDR2 are MNHNS and SASEGT. J was trimmed by 4 bases and V by 0 bases; bases with no gene match: 0. The CDR3 totals 14 residues. The sequence came from a woman aged 18-29 years in good health and CMV-seropositive. Sequencing was carried out using PBMCs. V and J are TRBV6-1 and TRBJ1-1; 9 bases line up with TRBD1. CDR3 coding DNA: TGTGCCAGCAGTGAAGCGACAGGGGGCACTGAAGCTTTCTTT. Translated: CASSEATGGTEAFF.